This is a list of T cell receptor beta chains from one sample in a study of T cell responses to AZD1222 COVID-19 vaccine. The repertoire was sequenced with immunoSEQ multiplex PCR; TCRdb's copy has only in-frame clones and lacks some. Altogether over 130,000 clones are present, roughly 92% being singletons, with the ten largest covering 9.3%. The specimen was peripheral blood, collected 28 days after the second AZD1222 dose. The receptors derive from an adult who received the AZD1222 COVID-19 vaccine. Both conserved end residues are trimmed from each CDR3. Each record gives: V gene, CDR3 protein.

>TRBV28
ASSWQEGSATEAF
>TRBV2
ASDRVGSPLH
>TRBV29-1
SVEDIFSSGNTIY
>TRBV4-1
ASSQEGTGKQPQH
>TRBV19
ASRDDRGQPQH
>TRBV4-1
ASSQVIMDMGEAF
>TRBV27
ASRLAGAQETQY
>TRBV5-6
ASSPPGSNTEAF
>TRBV7-2
ASSFGQVRQPQH
>TRBV27
ASSLYSMNTEAF
>TRBV16
ASSQLLITSSSGGTGLGQPQH
>TRBV10-3
AISESNGSADTQY
>TRBV24-1
ATSDFRGTKY